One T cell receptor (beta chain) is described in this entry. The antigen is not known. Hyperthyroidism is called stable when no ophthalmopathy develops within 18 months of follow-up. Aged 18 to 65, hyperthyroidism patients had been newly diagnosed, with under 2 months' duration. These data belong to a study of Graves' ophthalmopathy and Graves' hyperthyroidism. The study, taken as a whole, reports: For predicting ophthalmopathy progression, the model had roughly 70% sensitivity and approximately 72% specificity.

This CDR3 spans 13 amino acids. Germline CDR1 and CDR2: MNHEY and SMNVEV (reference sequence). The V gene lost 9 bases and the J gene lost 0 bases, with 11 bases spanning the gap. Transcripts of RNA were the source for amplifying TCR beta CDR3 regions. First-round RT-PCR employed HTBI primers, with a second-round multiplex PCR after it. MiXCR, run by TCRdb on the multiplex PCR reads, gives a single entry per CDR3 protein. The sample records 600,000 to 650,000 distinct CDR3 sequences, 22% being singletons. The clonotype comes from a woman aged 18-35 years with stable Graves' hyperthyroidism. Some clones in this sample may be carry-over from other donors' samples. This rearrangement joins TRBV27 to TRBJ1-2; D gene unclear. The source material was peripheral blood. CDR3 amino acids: CARGYTANYGYTF. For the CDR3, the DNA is TGTGCCAGGGGATATACAGCTAACTATGGCTACACCTTC.